This T cell receptor (beta chain) is from a study of blood T cell repertoires in COVID-19. Losses at the gene ends were 2 bases for V and 4 bases for J; bases not matched to a gene: 7. CDR3 length equals 15 residues. Germline V gene sequence: CDR1 SGHRS, CDR2 YFSETQ. In the original analysis: Nucleated cell number was recorded as an estimate derived from reference gene primer amplification. Sequenced by immunoSEQ multiplex PCR; TCRdb stores in-frame clones only, minus some. D and trimming were read from the DNA, whereas the V and J calls and clone size are those reported in that table. The data contain 70,000 to 90,000 clones, about 85% of them seen just once; the ten biggest clones take up about 4%.

V is TRBV5-1 and J is TRBJ1-2; 8 nucleotides agree with TRBD1. What was sequenced was peripheral blood. This clonotype was sampled from a man aged 60 to 69 with acute or convalescent COVID-19. CDR3 coding DNA: TGCGCCAGCAGCTTCCCAGGGACAGGCACCTATGGCTACACCTTC. Translated, it gives CASSFPGTGTYGYTF.